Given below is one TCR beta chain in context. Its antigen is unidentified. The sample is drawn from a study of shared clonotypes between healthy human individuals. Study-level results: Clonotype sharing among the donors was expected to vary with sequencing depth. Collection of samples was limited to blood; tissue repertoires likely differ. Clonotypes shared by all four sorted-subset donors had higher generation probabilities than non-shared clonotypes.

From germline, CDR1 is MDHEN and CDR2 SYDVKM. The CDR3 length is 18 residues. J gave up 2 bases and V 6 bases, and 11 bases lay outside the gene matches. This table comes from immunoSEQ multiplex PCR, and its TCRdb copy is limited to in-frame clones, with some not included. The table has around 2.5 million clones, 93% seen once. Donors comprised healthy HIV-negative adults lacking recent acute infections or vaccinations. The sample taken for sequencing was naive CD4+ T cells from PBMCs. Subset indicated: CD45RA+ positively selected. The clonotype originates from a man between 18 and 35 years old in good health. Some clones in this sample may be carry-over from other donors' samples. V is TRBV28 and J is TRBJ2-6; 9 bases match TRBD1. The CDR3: CASRERTGVLAGANVLTF. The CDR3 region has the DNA TGTGCCAGCAGGGAACGGACAGGGGTGCTCGCTGGGGCCAACGTCCTGACTTTC.